The 7 T cell receptor beta chains below come from one sample, sequenced in a study of shared clonotypes between healthy human individuals. Some clones are missing from TCRdb's copy, which holds only in-frame ones; the method was immunoSEQ multiplex PCR. The sample consists of around 2.3 million clones, around 95% of them appearing once. Source material: naive CD4+ T cells sorted from blood. Noted subset: CD45RA+ positively selected. The receptors here all came from a man between 18 and 29 years old in good health.

The chain combines TRBV18 with TRBJ2-1, with 10 bases lining up with TRBD2. The germline V gene has CDR1 KGHSH and CDR2 LQKENI. CDR3 length equals 17 residues. J lost 4 bases, V lost 4 bases, and 10 bases had no gene match. The CDR3, as DNA: TGTGCCAGCTCACTCATCTCTAGCGGGGGCCATTACAATGAGCAGTTCTTC. It encodes CASSLISSGGHYNEQFF. Filled out from reference TRBV18 and TRBJ2-1, the complete variable domain reads NAGVMQNPRHLVRRRGQEARLRCSPMKGHSHVYWYRQLPEEGLKFMVYLQKENIIDESGMPKERFSAEFPKEGPSILRIQQVVRGDSAAYFCASSLISSGGHYNEQFFGPGTRLTVL.

The chain recombines TRBV14 with TRBJ2-2; D is uncertain. The V end lost 5 bases, the J end lost 5 bases, and 9 bases lay between the germline ends. Germline V gene lookup returns CDR1 SGHDN and CDR2 FVKESK. This CDR3 has 13 amino acids. DNA of the CDR3: TGTGCCAGCAGCTACGACCTTACCGGGGAGCTGTTTTTT. Amino acid sequence: CASSYDLTGELFF.

This clone has a single count. This chain uses TRBV7-2 with TRBJ2-3; 8 nucleotides match TRBD2. This CDR3 spans 16 amino acids. V was pared by 5 bases and J by 4 bases, with 11 bases of the junction left unmatched. The germline gives CDR1 SGHTA, CDR2 FQGNSA. The CDR3 reads CASSRKSGGGADTQYF. The CDR3 DNA reads TGTGCCAGCAGCCGGAAGAGCGGGGGAGGGGCAGATACGCAGTATTTT.

The rearrangement uses TRBV15 and TRBJ2-7; 7 bases are a match to TRBD1. V lost 6 bases, J lost 2 bases, and 7 bases stayed unmatched. CDR3 size: 14 residues. Germline assignment: CDR1 LNHNV and CDR2 YYDKDF (reference sequence). CDR3 in amino acids: CATRRQGTTYEQYF. The CDR3 DNA is TGTGCCACCAGGAGACAGGGAACGACCTACGAGCAGTACTTC.

The gene calls are TRBV10-3 and TRBJ2-3; D unclear. The CDR3 length is 14 residues. V lost 9 bases and J 0 bases, leaving 13 bases between the germline ends. Germline lookup yields CDR1 ENHRY and CDR2 SYGVKD. Written as DNA, the CDR3 is TGTGCCATTAGGACGGACCCTAGCACAGATACGCAGTATTTT. Its protein is CAIRTDPSTDTQYF.

The CDR3 DNA sequence: TGCGCCAGCAGCTCGGGACTAGCGCCCAGCACAGATACGCAGTATTTT. The encoded protein is CASSSGLAPSTDTQYF. The chain employs TRBV5-1 and TRBJ2-3; 10 bases map to TRBD2. Looked up from germline, CDR1 is SGHRS and CDR2 is YFSETQ. Trimming took 3 bases from V and 0 from J; bases not matched to a gene: 4. The CDR3 extends over 16 amino acids.

This rearrangement joins TRBV7-2 to TRBJ1-5; a possible D gene is TRBD1 (5 bases). Trimming cost V 5 bases and J 3 bases, with 11 bases left between them. The CDR3 is made up of 14 amino acids. The V gene's germline CDR1 is SGHTA and CDR2 FQGNSA. CDR3 nucleotides: TGTGCCAGCAGCCTTGACAGTAACAATCAGCCCCAGCATTTT. Translating gives CASSLDSNNQPQHF.